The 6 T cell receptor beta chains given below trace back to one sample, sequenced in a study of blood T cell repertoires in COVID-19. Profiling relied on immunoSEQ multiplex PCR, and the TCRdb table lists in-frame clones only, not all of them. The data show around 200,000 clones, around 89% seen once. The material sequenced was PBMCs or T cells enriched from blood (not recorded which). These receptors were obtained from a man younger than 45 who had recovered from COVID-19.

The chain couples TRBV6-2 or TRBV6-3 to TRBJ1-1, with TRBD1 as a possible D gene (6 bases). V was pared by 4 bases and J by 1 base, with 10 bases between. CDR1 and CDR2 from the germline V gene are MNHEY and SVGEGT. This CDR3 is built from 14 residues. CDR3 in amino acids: CASSLFRGNTEAFF. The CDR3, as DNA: TGTGCCAGCAGTTTGTTCAGGGGGAACACTGAAGCTTTCTTT.

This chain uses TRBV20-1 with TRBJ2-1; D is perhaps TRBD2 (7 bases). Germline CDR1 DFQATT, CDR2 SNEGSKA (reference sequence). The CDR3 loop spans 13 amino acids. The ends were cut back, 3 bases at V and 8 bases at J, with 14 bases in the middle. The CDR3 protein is CSASRRGGHEQFF. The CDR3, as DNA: TGCAGTGCTAGTAGAAGGGGGGGCCATGAGCAGTTCTTC.

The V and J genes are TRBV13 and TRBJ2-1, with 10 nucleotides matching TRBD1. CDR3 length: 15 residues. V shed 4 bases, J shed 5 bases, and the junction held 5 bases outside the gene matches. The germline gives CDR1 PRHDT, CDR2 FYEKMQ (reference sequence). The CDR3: CASSSGDRGHNEQFF. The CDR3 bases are TGTGCCAGCAGCTCGGGGGACAGGGGACACAATGAGCAGTTCTTC.

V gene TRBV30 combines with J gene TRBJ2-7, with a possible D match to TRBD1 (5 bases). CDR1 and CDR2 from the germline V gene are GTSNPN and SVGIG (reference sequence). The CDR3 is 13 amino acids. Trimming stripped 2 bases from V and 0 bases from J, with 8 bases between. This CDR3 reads CAWSFDSSYEQYF. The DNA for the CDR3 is TGTGCCTGGAGTTTTGACAGCTCCTACGAGCAGTACTTC.

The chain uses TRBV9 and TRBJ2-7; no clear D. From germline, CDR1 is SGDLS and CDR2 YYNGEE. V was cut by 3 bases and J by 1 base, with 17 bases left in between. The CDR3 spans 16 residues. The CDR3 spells CASSAGSSLGSYEQYF. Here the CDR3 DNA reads TGTGCCAGCAGCGCCGGGTCCTCCCTCGGGTCCTACGAGCAGTACTTC.

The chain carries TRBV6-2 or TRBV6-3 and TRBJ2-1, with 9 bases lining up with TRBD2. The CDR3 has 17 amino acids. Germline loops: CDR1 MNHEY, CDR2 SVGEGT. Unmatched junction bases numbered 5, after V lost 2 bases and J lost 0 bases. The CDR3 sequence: CASSYPPAGGSYNEQFF. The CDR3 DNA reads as TGTGCCAGCAGTTACCCCCCAGCGGGGGGCTCCTACAATGAGCAGTTCTTC.